In this sample, the clone carrying this T cell receptor (beta chain) turned up a few times. The antigen remains unidentified. This specimen belongs to a study of T-cell reconstitution after alpha-beta-depleted transplantation in children. TCRbeta library preparation incorporated unique molecular identifiers. TCRdb re-called the PCR reads through MiXCR, storing one row per CDR3 protein. The sample lists roughly 350,000 distinct CDR3 sequences, about 17% seen once, with roughly two fifths in the top ten. Study-level findings and limits: A year post-transplant, T-cell counts and diversity derived mostly from newly produced T cells. At day 60, the high TCRbeta diversity found in some patients originated from recipient T cells and thymic progenitors that had survived.

V was cut by 0 bases and J by 0 bases, with 10 bases left in between. Germline V gives CDR1 SGHRS, CDR2 YFSETQ. The CDR3 consists of 15 residues. This clonotype originated in a male patient aged 2 to 9 who had a stem cell transplant for acute lymphoblastic leukemia, so the T cells may come from the graft donor. Sequencing was performed on PBMCs, mostly from graft donor cells, taken 360 days after TCRalphabeta/CD19-depleted stem cell transplant. The rearrangement uses TRBV5-1 and TRBJ2-7; D not resolved. CDR3 loop: CASSLGYGNSYEQYF. The CDR3 DNA reads TGCGCCAGCAGCTTGGGGTATGGAAACTCCTACGAGCAGTACTTC.